This T cell receptor beta chain emerged from a study of T cell changes during pregnancy in multiple sclerosis. Between the trimmed V and J ends, which lost 3 bases and 4 bases, there was a span of 10 bases. The CDR3 contains 14 residues. From germline, CDR1 is SGHNT and CDR2 YYREEE (reference sequence). Sequencing used immunoSEQ multiplex PCR; TCRdb keeps in-frame clones, though not all of them. The sample holds 85,000 to 100,000 clones, 85% to 95% seen once. The sample was peripheral blood, taken in the first trimester of pregnancy. The chain has TRBV5-4 and TRBJ2-2; perhaps TRBD1 as D (5 bases). The receptor was isolated from a female donor with multiple sclerosis, enrolled in a pregnancy study. CDR3 in amino acids: CASSWVQGTGELFF. CDR3 DNA: TGTGCCAGCAGCTGGGTCCAGGGCACCGGGGAGCTGTTTTTT.